Given below is one T cell receptor (beta chain) in context. Antigen: not known. The assay was immunoSEQ multiplex PCR, and TCRdb's table has in-frame clones only and misses some. The table records some 110,000 clones, around 90% of them present only once. Germline CDR1 reads SGHAT; CDR2 reads FQDESV (reference sequence). The V gene lost 5 bases and the J gene lost 1 base, with 14 bases spanning the gap. This CDR3 has 15 amino acids. The source of the sample is a study of T cell responses to AZD1222 COVID-19 vaccine. General study findings and limits: Distributed over spike, vaccine-associated CD4 TCRs predominated at 160-218 and 743-854. There were repertoire samples only from the period after the peak T cell response. Unmutated variant regions reportedly attract nearly half of all spike-specific TCRs.

Second-dose intervals near 4 or 12 weeks were combined. The chain uses TRBV11-1 and TRBJ1-2; D is unresolved. The source material was peripheral blood, sampled 28 days after the second AZD1222 dose. The clonotype comes from an adult who received the AZD1222 COVID-19 vaccine. CDR3 residues: CASSPRGYGNYGYTF. CDR3 nucleotides: TGTGCCAGCAGCCCACGCGGCTACGGTAACTATGGCTACACCTTC.